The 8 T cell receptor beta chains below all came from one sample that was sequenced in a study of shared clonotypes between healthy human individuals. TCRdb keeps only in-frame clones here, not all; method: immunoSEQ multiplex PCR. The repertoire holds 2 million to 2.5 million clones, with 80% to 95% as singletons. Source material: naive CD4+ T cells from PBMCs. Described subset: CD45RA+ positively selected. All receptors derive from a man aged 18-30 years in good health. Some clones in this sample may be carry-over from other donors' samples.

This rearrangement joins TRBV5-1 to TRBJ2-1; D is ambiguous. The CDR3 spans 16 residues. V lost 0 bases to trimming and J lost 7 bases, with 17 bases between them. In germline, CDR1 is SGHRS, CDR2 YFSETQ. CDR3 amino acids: CASSLASVSLGNEQFF. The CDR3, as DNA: TGCGCCAGCAGCTTGGCCTCGGTCAGTTTGGGAAATGAGCAGTTCTTC.

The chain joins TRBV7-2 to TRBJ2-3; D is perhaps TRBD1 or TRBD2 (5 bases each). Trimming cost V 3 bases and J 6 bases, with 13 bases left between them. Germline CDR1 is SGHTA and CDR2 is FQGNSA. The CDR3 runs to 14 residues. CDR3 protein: CASSFFRGRDTQYF. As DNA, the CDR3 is TGTGCCAGCAGCTTTTTTCGGGGCCGCGATACGCAGTATTTT. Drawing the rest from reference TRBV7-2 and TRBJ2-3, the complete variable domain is GAGVSQSPSNKVTEKGKDVELRCDPISGHTALYWYRQSLGQGLEFLIYFQGNSAPDKSGLPSDRFSAERTGGSVSTLTIQRTQQEDSAVYLCASSFFRGRDTQYFGPGTRLTVL.

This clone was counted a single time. CDR3 loop: CSALTGVNQPQHF. As DNA, the CDR3 is TGCAGCGCCCTGACAGGGGTAAATCAGCCCCAGCATTTT. The chain combines TRBV29-1 with TRBJ1-5; 8 bases match TRBD1. Trimming cost V 7 bases and J 4 bases; bases outside gene matches: 6. The CDR3 runs to 13 residues. Germline assignment: CDR1 SQVTM and CDR2 ANQGSEA.

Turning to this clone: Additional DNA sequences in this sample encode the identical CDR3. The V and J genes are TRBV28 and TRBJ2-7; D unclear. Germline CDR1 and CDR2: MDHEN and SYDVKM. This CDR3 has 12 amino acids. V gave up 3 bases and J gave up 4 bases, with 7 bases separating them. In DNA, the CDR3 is TGTGCCAGCAGTTTGGCCTTATACGAGCAGTACTTC. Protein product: CASSLALYEQYF.

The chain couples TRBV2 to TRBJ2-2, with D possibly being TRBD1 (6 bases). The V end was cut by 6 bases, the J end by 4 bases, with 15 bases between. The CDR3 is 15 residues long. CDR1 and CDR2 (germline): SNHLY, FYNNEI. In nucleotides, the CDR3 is TGTGCCAGCAGAGAGAGAGTGGGGGCCACCGGGGAGCTGTTTTTT. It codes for CASRERVGATGELFF.

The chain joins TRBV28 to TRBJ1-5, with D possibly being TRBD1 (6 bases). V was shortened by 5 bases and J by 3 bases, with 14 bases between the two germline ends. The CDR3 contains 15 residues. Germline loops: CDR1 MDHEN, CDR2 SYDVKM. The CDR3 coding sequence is TGTGCCAGCAGTATACCGGGGGGGCACAATCAGCCCCAGCATTTT. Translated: CASSIPGGHNQPQHF.

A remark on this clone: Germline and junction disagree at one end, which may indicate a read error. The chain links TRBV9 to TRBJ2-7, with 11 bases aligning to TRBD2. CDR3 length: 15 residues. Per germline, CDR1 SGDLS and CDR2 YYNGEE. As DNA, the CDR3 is TGTGCCAGCAGCGTAATGGGACTAGCGGATTCGCCGGCCTTCTTC. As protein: CASSVMGLADSPAFF.

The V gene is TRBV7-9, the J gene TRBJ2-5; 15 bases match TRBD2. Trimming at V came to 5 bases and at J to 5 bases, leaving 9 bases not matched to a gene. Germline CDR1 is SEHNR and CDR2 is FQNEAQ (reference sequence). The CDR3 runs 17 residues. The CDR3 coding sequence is TGTGCCAGCAGCGACGGACTAGCGGGAGGGCCAATCGAGACCCAGTACTTC. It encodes CASSDGLAGGPIETQYF.